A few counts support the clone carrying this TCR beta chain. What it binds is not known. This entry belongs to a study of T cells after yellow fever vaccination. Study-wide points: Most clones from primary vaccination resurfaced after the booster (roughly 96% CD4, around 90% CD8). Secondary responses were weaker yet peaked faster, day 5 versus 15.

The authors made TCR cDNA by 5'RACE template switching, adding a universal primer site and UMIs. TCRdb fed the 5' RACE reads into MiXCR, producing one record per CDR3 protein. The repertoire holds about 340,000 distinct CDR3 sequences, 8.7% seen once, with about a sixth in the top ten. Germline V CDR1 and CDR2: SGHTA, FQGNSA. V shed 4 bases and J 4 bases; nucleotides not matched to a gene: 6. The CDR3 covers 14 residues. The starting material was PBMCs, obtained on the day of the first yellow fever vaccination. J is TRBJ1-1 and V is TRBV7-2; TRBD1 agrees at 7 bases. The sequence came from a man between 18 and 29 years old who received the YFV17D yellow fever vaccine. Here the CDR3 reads CASSSRGAATEAFF. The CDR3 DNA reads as TGTGCCAGCAGCTCCAGGGGGGCCGCCACTGAAGCTTTCTTT.